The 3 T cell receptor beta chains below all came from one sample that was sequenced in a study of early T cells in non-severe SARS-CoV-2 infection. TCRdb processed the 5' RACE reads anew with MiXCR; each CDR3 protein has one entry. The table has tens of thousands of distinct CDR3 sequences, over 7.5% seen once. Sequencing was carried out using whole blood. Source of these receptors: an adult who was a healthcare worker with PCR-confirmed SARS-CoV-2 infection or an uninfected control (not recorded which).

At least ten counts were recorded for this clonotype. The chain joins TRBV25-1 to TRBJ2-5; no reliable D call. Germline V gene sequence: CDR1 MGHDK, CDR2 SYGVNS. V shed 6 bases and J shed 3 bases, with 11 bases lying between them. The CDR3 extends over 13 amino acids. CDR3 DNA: TGTGCCAGCAGCCCCGGGTCAGAAGAGACCCAGTACTTC. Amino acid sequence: CASSPGSEETQYF.

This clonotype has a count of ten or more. This CDR3 is CASSVGTSDTQYF. The CDR3 DNA sequence: TGTGCCAGCAGCGTAGGGACTTCAGATACGCAGTATTTT. The chain combines TRBV9 with TRBJ2-3, with D possibly matching TRBD2 (5 bases). Germline CDR1 is SGDLS and CDR2 is YYNGEE. The length of the CDR3 is 13 residues. Trimming left V 0 bases short and J 4 bases short, with 6 bases between.

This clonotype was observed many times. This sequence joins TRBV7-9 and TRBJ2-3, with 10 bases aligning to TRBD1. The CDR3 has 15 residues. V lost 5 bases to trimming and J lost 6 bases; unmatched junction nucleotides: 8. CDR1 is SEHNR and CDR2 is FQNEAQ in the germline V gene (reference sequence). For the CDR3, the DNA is TGTGCCAGCAGCCACGGACAGGGGGATGCGGATACGCAGTATTTT. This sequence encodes CASSHGQGDADTQYF.